These T cell receptor beta chains were read from a single sample in a study of identical twins. From the 5' RACE reads, TCRdb called clonotypes with MiXCR, one entry per CDR3 protein. Of some 660,000 distinct CDR3 sequences in the sample, more than 6.5% were seen once. These data are also associated with another study on yellow fever vaccine responses in identical twins.

The sample was PBMCs. All receptors come from a woman in her late teens or twenties in good health. The CDR3 runs from the conserved cysteine through the conserved F or W.

V	J	CDR3
TRBV20-1	TRBJ2-2	CSARPTSAGELFF
TRBV3-1	TRBJ2-1	CASTHIAGGQDNEQFF
TRBV29-1	TRBJ2-5	CSVQGTEGRETQYF
TRBV5-1	TRBJ2-3	CASSSFTSGGPDTQYF
TRBV7-3	TRBJ2-3	CASRLLGRASTDTQYF
TRBV20-1	TRBJ2-1	CSATTAERYNEQFF
TRBV29-1	TRBJ2-2	CSVEALAGGSGELFF
TRBV29-1	TRBJ2-7	CSVGLGTSVGEQYF
TRBV29-1	TRBJ2-7	CSVEIAGGYEQYF
TRBV7-9	TRBJ2-5	CASSWSGGVSKETQYF
TRBV7-3	TRBJ2-1	CASSPDPLMVEQFF
TRBV20-1	TRBJ2-5	CSALTGSALETQYF
TRBV12-3/TRBV12-4	TRBJ2-7	CASSPQGRYEQYF
TRBV7-9	TRBJ2-7	CASSLGGRGKGVSYF
TRBV29-1	TRBJ2-7	CSVLSGEGAYEQYF
TRBV6-7	TRBJ1-1	CASRAQDRGHRTEAFF
TRBV10-2	TRBJ2-3	CASSESKVGTGDTQYF
TRBV2	TRBJ2-1	CASSTLVEQFF
TRBV11-2	TRBJ2-1	CASSLRAEDNEQFF
TRBV12-3/TRBV12-4	TRBJ1-1	CASSPDGGGTEAFF
TRBV24-1	TRBJ2-7	CATSRQGEGSYEQYF
TRBV4-3	TRBJ2-1	CASSRSGIYNEQFF
TRBV15	TRBJ1-5	CATSRAPGQGYSNQPQHF
TRBV25-1	TRBJ2-3	CASSEGAGWADTQYF
TRBV5-1	TRBJ2-3	CASSFQREARTDTQYF
TRBV6-2/TRBV6-3	TRBJ2-5	CASSYEGRPQETQYF
TRBV5-6	TRBJ2-3	CASSLVPPSSTDTQYF
TRBV14	TRBJ1-2	CASSHGIYGYTF
TRBV12-3/TRBV12-4	TRBJ2-7	CASSGRTGPYEQYF
TRBV5-1	TRBJ2-7	CASRLGQEGEQYF
TRBV5-1	TRBJ2-2	CASSYGTPEGTGELFF
TRBV9	TRBJ1-2	CASSVVDGTGVDGYTF
TRBV27	TRBJ2-3	CASSLRASGGLRADTQYF
TRBV12-3/TRBV12-4	TRBJ2-4	CASSWTLAKNIQYF
TRBV27	TRBJ2-7	CASSPPGTGSLTDEQYF
TRBV6-1	TRBJ2-1	CASSPSRGYNEQFF
TRBV20-1	TRBJ2-3	CSTTTGRKDTQYF
TRBV29-1	TRBJ2-7	CSVQDRGGYEQYF
TRBV5-1	TRBJ2-1	CASSLSQVYSEQFF
TRBV5-1	TRBJ1-2	CASFSGDALTAGYTF
TRBV6-2/TRBV6-3	TRBJ2-7	CATHKTGPSGIYEQYF
TRBV6-6	TRBJ2-1	CASSTSGGSEFF
TRBV7-9	TRBJ1-4	CASSPKGRDEKLFF
TRBV12-3/TRBV12-4	TRBJ1-1	CASSQDSYRSEAFF
TRBV12-3/TRBV12-4	TRBJ2-3	CASSLVGTSGGWHTDTQYF
TRBV12-3/TRBV12-4	TRBJ2-5	CASSLSGGIQETQYF
TRBV27	TRBJ1-2	CASLDPRRGHYGYTF
TRBV7-7	TRBJ2-5	CASSSRLSGTEETQYF
TRBV12-3/TRBV12-4	TRBJ2-1	CASSLRLGGSNEQFF
TRBV28	TRBJ2-1	CASRRLSQSFHNEQFF
TRBV27	TRBJ1-6	CVRHNRDATRRGSPLHF
TRBV27	TRBJ2-1	CASSFRATGTSGGGSSYNEQFF
TRBV20-1	TRBJ2-7	CSARGRTGGHEQYF
TRBV6-2/TRBV6-3	TRBJ2-1	CASSYGKSNEQFF